Shown below are 20 T cell receptor beta chains from a single sample sequenced in a study of shared clonotypes between healthy human individuals. The protocol was immunoSEQ multiplex PCR, while the TCRdb copy is restricted to in-frame clones and leaves out a portion. The repertoire holds about 2.4 million clones, with around nine tenths as singletons. Sequencing was done on a sample of naive CD4+ T cells sorted from blood. The subset was: CD45RA+ positively selected. These receptor sequences come from a man aged 18-30 years in good health.

In the case of this clone: Other DNA variants within this sample encode the same CDR3. V is TRBV9 and J is TRBJ1-5; D is possibly TRBD1 (6 bases). The CDR3 covers 14 residues. Germline assignment: CDR1 SGDLS and CDR2 YYNGEE. V shed 0 bases and J shed 7 bases, with 11 bases lying between them. Here the CDR3 reads CASSVAGVEQPQHF. CDR3 DNA sequence: TGTGCCAGCAGCGTAGCAGGGGTGGAGCAGCCCCAGCATTTT.

The V and J genes are TRBV28 and TRBJ2-6; D remains ambiguous. V lost 2 bases to trimming and J lost 4 bases, with 12 bases between them. Germline V gene lookup returns CDR1 MDHEN and CDR2 SYDVKM. The CDR3 extends over 16 amino acids. The CDR3 protein is CASSLSFSSGANVLTF. The CDR3 DNA is TGTGCCAGCAGTTTAAGTTTTAGCTCCGGGGCCAACGTCCTGACTTTC.

J is TRBJ2-3 and V is TRBV30; D gene ambiguous. The V gene's germline CDR1 is GTSNPN and CDR2 SVGIG (reference sequence). CDR3 length: 13 residues. V lost 2 bases and J 0 bases, leaving 6 bases between the germline ends. CDR3 protein: CAWSILSTDTQYF. The CDR3 DNA reads TGTGCCTGGAGTATTCTGAGCACAGATACGCAGTATTTT.

The rearrangement joins TRBV30 to TRBJ1-1; D unresolved. Germline values: CDR1 GTSNPN, CDR2 SVGIG (reference sequence). This CDR3 region has 12 residues. Trimming took 5 bases from V and 6 from J, leaving 13 bases between them. The CDR3 region has the DNA TGTGCCTGGGGAATTCAGTCTCCTGAAGCTTTCTTT. Translated, it gives CAWGIQSPEAFF.

Details on this clone: Other DNA variants within this sample encode the same CDR3. This chain uses TRBV10-1 with TRBJ2-7; TRBD2 agrees at 10 bases. Losses at the gene ends were 2 bases for V and 0 bases for J; bases not matched to a gene: 1. Germline CDR1 and CDR2: WNHNN and SYGVQD (reference sequence). CDR3 length: 15 residues. The CDR3 sequence: CASSEASGSSYEQYF. The DNA for the CDR3 is TGCGCCAGCAGTGAGGCTAGCGGGAGCTCCTACGAGCAGTACTTC.

This clone was seen once. This rearrangement joins TRBV5-6 to TRBJ2-7; 12 bases align to TRBD1. With V trimmed by 3 bases and J by 9 bases, 13 bases remained unmatched. The germline V gene encodes CDR1 SGHDT and CDR2 YYEEEE. This CDR3 comprises 16 residues. Written as DNA, the CDR3 is TGTGCCAGCAGCTGGGTCTCCCGGGACAGGGGGCAGCGGCAGTACTTC. It codes for CASSWVSRDRGQRQYF. Complete variable domain (other parts from reference TRBV5-6 and TRBJ2-7): DAGVTQSPTHLIKTRGQQVTLRCSPKSGHDTVSWYQQALGQGPQFIFQYYEEEERQRGNFPDRFSGHQFPNYSSELNVNALLLGDSALYLCASSWVSRDRGQRQYFGPGTRLTVT.

This clone has a single count. The V gene is TRBV5-4, the J gene TRBJ1-3; TRBD1 might be the D (5 bases). Looked up from germline, CDR1 is SGHNT and CDR2 is YYREEE (reference sequence). V lost 4 bases, J lost 4 bases, and 15 bases lay in between. The CDR3 is 15 residues long. The CDR3 region has the DNA TGTGCCAGCAGCCCAGCCGGGGGTACCGGAAACACCATATATTTT. As protein: CASSPAGGTGNTIYF.

The rearrangement uses TRBV14 and TRBJ2-7; a weak D match, TRBD2 (5 bases). The CDR3 covers 12 residues. V lost 1 base and J 9 bases, leaving 10 bases between the germline ends. Per the germline V gene, CDR1 is SGHDN and CDR2 is FVKESK. DNA of the CDR3: TGTGCCAGCAGCCAAGGAGAGGGCGGGCAGTACTTC. Amino acid sequence: CASSQGEGGQYF. Full variable domain (outside the CDR3, taken from reference TRBV14 and TRBJ2-7): EAGVTQFPSHSVIEKGQTVTLRCDPISGHDNLYWYRRVMGKEIKFLLHFVKESKQDESGMPNNRFLAERTGGTYSTLKVQPAELEDSGVYFCASSQGEGGQYFGPGTRLTVT.

As for this clone: This sample includes further DNA sequences coding for the same CDR3. The chain couples TRBV6-1 to TRBJ1-2, with D maybe TRBD1 (6 bases). The CDR3 contains 12 residues. The germline V and J ends were trimmed by 9 bases and 2 bases, with 10 bases remaining between them. Germline V gene lookup returns CDR1 MNHNS and CDR2 SASEGT. CDR3 protein: CASNTGNYGYTF. The DNA for the CDR3 is TGTGCCAGTAACACAGGGAACTATGGCTACACCTTC.

The chain combines TRBV27 with TRBJ2-5, with 11 bases lining up with TRBD2. The CDR3 spans 15 residues. J was trimmed by 2 bases and V by 4 bases; bases with no gene match: 3. In germline, CDR1 is MNHEY, CDR2 SMNVEV (reference sequence). The DNA for the CDR3 is TGTGCCAGCAGTTCTGGGACTAGCGGACAAGAGACCCAGTACTTC. Amino acids: CASSSGTSGQETQYF.

CDR3 amino acids: CASSLRGDEQFF. The CDR3 bases are TGCGCCAGCAGCTTGCGCGGCGATGAGCAGTTCTTC. The chain joins TRBV5-1 to TRBJ2-1; D call uncertain. This CDR3 has 12 amino acids. From germline, CDR1 is SGHRS and CDR2 YFSETQ. Trimming left V 1 base short and J 8 bases short, with 7 bases between.

The chain has TRBV5-1 and TRBJ2-3; 12 nucleotides match TRBD2. V lost 4 bases and J lost 5; bases outside the gene matches: 5. The CDR3 length is 15 residues. Germline V CDR1 and CDR2: SGHRS, YFSETQ. The DNA for the CDR3 is TGCGCCAGCAGCCCTAGCGGGGGGGCTGAAGATACGCAGTATTTT. The encoded protein is CASSPSGGAEDTQYF. The full variable domain, rest sourced from reference TRBV5-1 and TRBJ2-3, is KAGVTQTPRYLIKTRGQQVTLSCSPISGHRSVSWYQQTPGQGLQFLFEYFSETQRNKGNFPGRFSGRQFSNSRSEMNVSTLELGDSALYLCASSPSGGAEDTQYFGPGTRLTVL.

V gene TRBV5-4 combines with J gene TRBJ2-5; the D gene is possibly TRBD1 (6 bases). V shed 0 bases and J shed 3 bases, with 6 bases lying between them. This CDR3 comprises 13 residues. Germline CDR1 and CDR2: SGHNT and YYREEE (reference sequence). The CDR3 here is CASSLGTEETQYF. CDR3 DNA: TGTGCCAGCAGCTTGGGGACAGAAGAGACCCAGTACTTC. Supplemented by reference TRBV5-4 and TRBJ2-5, the full variable domain reads ETGVTQSPTHLIKTRGQQVTLRCSSQSGHNTVSWYQQALGQGPQFIFQYYREEENGRGNFPPRFSGLQFPNYSSELNVNALELDDSALYLCASSLGTEETQYFGPGTRLLVL.

The chain has TRBV5-1 and TRBJ1-1; D unclear. V was pared by 3 bases and J by 1 base, with 13 bases between. The CDR3 has 15 amino acids. Looked up from germline, CDR1 is SGHRS and CDR2 is YFSETQ. CDR3: CASSSRVTENTEAFF. The CDR3 DNA is TGCGCCAGCAGCTCCCGAGTGACGGAGAACACTGAAGCTTTCTTT.

About this clone itself: Additional DNA sequences in this sample encode the identical CDR3. V and J are TRBV7-2 and TRBJ1-2; no definite D call. Germline-derived CDR1 and CDR2 are SGHTA and FQGNSA. The CDR3 has 13 amino acids. Between the trimmed V and J ends, which lost 1 base and 3 bases, there was a span of 6 bases. CDR3 sequence reads: CASSLEVDYGYTF. CDR3 DNA sequence: TGTGCCAGCAGCTTAGAGGTCGACTATGGCTACACCTTC.

This chain links TRBV7-9 with TRBJ2-5, with D possibly being TRBD1 or TRBD2 (7 bases each). Trimming left V 0 bases short and J 5 bases short, with 13 bases between. The germline V gene has CDR1 SEHNR and CDR2 FQNEAQ (reference sequence). The CDR3 has 15 amino acids. The CDR3 here is CASSLAGRGPETQYF. In DNA form, the CDR3 reads TGTGCCAGCAGCTTAGCGGGGAGGGGGCCGGAGACCCAGTACTTC.

The chain couples TRBV10-3 to TRBJ2-7; D may be TRBD1 or TRBD2 (6 bases each). Per germline, CDR1 ENHRY and CDR2 SYGVKD. The CDR3 consists of 15 residues. V was clipped by 6 bases and J by 2 bases, with 17 bases between them. The CDR3 region is CAISQTVGGPYEQYF. In DNA, the CDR3 is TGTGCCATCAGCCAAACGGTCGGGGGCCCCTACGAGCAGTACTTC.

The chain is built from TRBV18 and TRBJ1-2, with 10 bases that match TRBD1. Trimming took 2 bases from V and 7 from J; bases not matched to a gene: 7. Looked up from germline, CDR1 is KGHSH and CDR2 is LQKENI. The CDR3 has 15 amino acids. The CDR3 region is CASSPTGQGTSGYTF. In nucleotides, the CDR3 is TGTGCCAGCTCACCAACGGGACAGGGGACTTCTGGCTACACCTTC.

The chain has TRBV15 and TRBJ1-2; maybe TRBD1 (6 bases). This CDR3 region has 15 residues. CDR1 LNHNV and CDR2 YYDKDF come from the germline V gene (reference sequence). V lost 2 bases to trimming and J lost 8 bases, with 18 bases between them. CDR3 nucleotides: TGTGCCACCAGCAGAAATCCGGGACAAGCCACAGGCTACACCTTC. Amino acid sequence: CATSRNPGQATGYTF.

This clone was counted between two and nine times. At the DNA level, this CDR3 is encoded by other sequences in the same sample as well. The chain recombines TRBV7-9 with TRBJ1-5; D gene unclear. Germline V gives CDR1 SEHNR, CDR2 FQNEAQ (reference sequence). CDR3 length: 12 residues. V was clipped by 5 bases and J by 2 bases, with 4 bases between them. CDR3 region: CASSRGNQPQHF. CDR3 DNA: TGTGCCAGCAGCCGCGGCAATCAGCCCCAGCATTTT.